This T cell receptor beta chain was captured by sequencing in a study of blood T cell repertoires in COVID-19. In germline, CDR1 is SEHNR, CDR2 FQNEAQ (reference sequence). The ends lost 5 bases at V and 5 bases at J; junction bases unmatched: 5. The length of the CDR3 is 14 residues. In the case of this clone: The identical CDR3 is also encoded by other nucleotide sequences in the sample.

Measured with immunoSEQ multiplex PCR; TCRdb has only the in-frame clones, and not every one. The table has 410,000 or so clones, around 89% seen once. The sample taken for sequencing was peripheral blood. The chain joins TRBV7-9 to TRBJ1-5, with 8 bases that match TRBD1. The source is a middle-aged woman with COVID-19, enrolled during active disease. The CDR3 reads CASSPDRVDQPQHF. CDR3 nucleotide sequence: TGTGCCAGCAGCCCGGACAGGGTGGATCAGCCCCAGCATTTT.